The 21 T cell receptor beta chains reported below all come from one sample, sequenced in a study of shared clonotypes between healthy human individuals. Only in-frame clones appear in the TCRdb table, and some are missing; sequencing was by immunoSEQ multiplex PCR. The sample gives 650,000 to 750,000 clones, about two thirds of which show up once; 1.8% is in the top ten. What was sequenced was memory CD4+ T cells sorted from blood. Subset of the sample: CD45RA-negative fraction. All receptors come from a woman younger than 45 in good health.

J is TRBJ2-2 and V is TRBV28, with 11 bases matching TRBD2. Trimming at V came to 6 bases and at J to 5 bases, leaving 14 bases not matched to a gene. The CDR3 consists of 18 residues. CDR1 MDHEN and CDR2 SYDVKM come from the germline V gene. The CDR3 region is CASSFSPIAGGGTGELFF. For the CDR3, the DNA is TGTGCCAGCAGCTTTTCGCCGATAGCGGGAGGGGGGACCGGGGAGCTGTTTTTT.

This clone was picked up a small number of times. The J gene is TRBJ2-2, the V gene TRBV7-2; D is perhaps TRBD1 (5 bases). This CDR3 has 14 amino acids. The V gene lost 0 bases and the J gene lost 6 bases, with 8 bases spanning the gap. Germline V gene lookup returns CDR1 SGHTA and CDR2 FQGNSA. CDR3 sequence (DNA): TGTGCCAGCAGCTTAGCGCTGGGGCCCGGGGAGCTGTTTTTT. It codes for CASSLALGPGELFF.

The chain couples TRBV28 to TRBJ2-7, with 8 bases fitting TRBD1. This CDR3 has 15 amino acids. Germline CDR1 MDHEN, CDR2 SYDVKM. V gave up 5 bases and J gave up 7 bases; unmatched junction bases: 13. CDR3: CASSLMDRALGEQYF. The CDR3 DNA reads TGTGCCAGCAGTCTAATGGACAGGGCCCTTGGGGAGCAGTACTTC.

The J gene is TRBJ1-5, the V gene TRBV4-2; TRBD1 matches at 8 bases. V was pared by 0 bases and J by 0 bases, with 7 bases of the junction left unmatched. Germline V gene data show CDR1 as LGHNA and CDR2 as YNFKEQ. The CDR3 has 18 amino acids. The CDR3 is CASSQDRRTGISNQPQHF. The CDR3 nucleotides are TGTGCCAGCAGCCAAGATCGAAGGACAGGGATTAGCAATCAGCCCCAGCATTTT.

The rearrangement links TRBV2 to TRBJ1-2, with TRBD1 matching over 11 bases. Germline lookup yields CDR1 SNHLY and CDR2 FYNNEI. This CDR3 has 14 residues. The junction had 3 bases not matched to a gene; V was cut back by 5 bases and J by 4 bases. The CDR3: CASSRTGGAYGYTF. The CDR3, as DNA: TGTGCCAGCAGTCGGACAGGGGGCGCCTATGGCTACACCTTC.

Regarding this clone: Different DNA sequences within this sample yield the same CDR3. The V and J genes are TRBV7-9 and TRBJ2-3, with 8 bases matching TRBD1. Trimming removed 5 bases from V and 2 bases from J; junction bases left unmatched: 6. Per the germline V gene, CDR1 is SEHNR and CDR2 is FQNEAQ (reference sequence). The CDR3 consists of 15 residues. The CDR3, as DNA: TGTGCCAGCAGCCTGAGGGGACAGGACACAGATACGCAGTATTTT. Translated: CASSLRGQDTDTQYF.

The V and J genes are TRBV19 and TRBJ1-5; 8 bases are shared with TRBD1. There are 13 residues in the CDR3. V shed 5 bases, J shed 6 bases, and the junction held 3 bases outside the gene matches. The germline V gene encodes CDR1 LNHDA and CDR2 SQIVND (reference sequence). CDR3 region: CASSRTGGQPQHF. The CDR3 DNA follows: TGTGCCAGTAGTCGAACAGGGGGTCAGCCCCAGCATTTT.

Concerning this clone itself: A far larger clone lies a single base away; this is likely a read error. Other DNA sequences in the same sample also yield this CDR3. The chain recombines TRBV10-3 with TRBJ1-5; a possible D gene is TRBD1 (6 bases). Germline lookup yields CDR1 ENHRY and CDR2 SYGVKD. This CDR3 has 13 residues. The DNA for the CDR3 is TGTGCCATCAGAGACAGGTCAGATCAACCCCAGCATTTT. Amino acid sequence: CAIRDRSDQPQHF.

The chain carries TRBV27 and TRBJ2-7, with unresolved D. The CDR3 totals 12 residues. Germline V gene lookup returns CDR1 MNHEY and CDR2 SMNVEV (reference sequence). Between the trimmed V and J ends, which lost 8 bases and 0 bases, there was a span of 8 bases. Written as DNA, the CDR3 is TGTGCCAGCCTGACAAGCTCCTACGAGCAGTACTTC. Protein sequence: CASLTSSYEQYF.

The chain joins TRBV27 to TRBJ2-7, with D unresolved. Germline V lookup: CDR1 MNHEY, CDR2 SMNVEV (reference sequence). Trimming took 7 bases from V and 2 from J, leaving 12 bases between them. The length of the CDR3 is 13 residues. In DNA form, the CDR3 reads TGTGCCAGCACTCCCTCCCCACCCTACGAGCAGTACTTC. It is translated as CASTPSPPYEQYF.

The V gene is TRBV19, the J gene TRBJ2-7; D is perhaps TRBD2 (7 bases). There are 13 residues in the CDR3. V lost 5 bases, J lost 7 bases, and 15 bases lay in between. Germline loops: CDR1 LNHDA, CDR2 SQIVND (reference sequence). Here the CDR3 DNA reads TGTGCCAGTAGTGTAAACAGGGAGGGAGAGCAGTACTTC. As protein: CASSVNREGEQYF.

This chain joins TRBV9 and TRBJ2-3; D gene unclear. This CDR3 comprises 13 residues. Germline values: CDR1 SGDLS, CDR2 YYNGEE. V lost 6 bases and J lost 5, with 13 bases in between. The CDR3 is CASKSAVKDTQYF. The CDR3, as DNA: TGTGCCAGCAAATCGGCAGTGAAAGATACGCAGTATTTT.

This chain uses TRBV10-3 with TRBJ2-7; TRBD1 might be the D (5 bases). Trimming cost V 2 bases and J 1 base, with 12 bases left between them. This CDR3 spans 15 amino acids. The germline V gene has CDR1 ENHRY and CDR2 SYGVKD. The CDR3 reads CAISERAGPSYEQYF. The CDR3 bases are TGTGCCATCAGTGAGCGGGCAGGGCCATCCTACGAGCAGTACTTC.

The J gene is TRBJ1-1, the V gene TRBV6-6; D might be TRBD1 (5 bases). The length of the CDR3 is 14 residues. Trimming took 6 bases from V and 6 from J, leaving 17 bases between them. Germline V gives CDR1 MNHNY, CDR2 SVGAGI (reference sequence). The CDR3 sequence is CASSVNRRRSEAFF. In DNA form, the CDR3 reads TGTGCCAGCAGCGTTAACAGGAGGAGGTCTGAAGCTTTCTTT.

The CDR3 nucleotides read TGTGCCAGCAGCCAAGATAGGGGCGTCTCCTACAATGAGCAGTTCTTC. Residues: CASSQDRGVSYNEQFF. The chain joins TRBV4-2 to TRBJ2-1; tentatively, D is TRBD1 (5 bases). Trimming took off 0 bases at V and 0 bases at J, with 9 bases between the two ends. CDR3 length equals 16 residues. CDR1 and CDR2 from the germline V gene are LGHNA and YNFKEQ.

The chain has TRBV5-1 and TRBJ1-2; 8 nucleotides match TRBD1. This CDR3 spans 16 amino acids. Germline assignment: CDR1 SGHRS and CDR2 YFSETQ. Trimming at V came to 4 bases and at J to 0 bases, leaving 8 bases not matched to a gene. The CDR3 protein is CASSLGQESTNYGYTF. DNA of the CDR3: TGCGCCAGCAGCCTGGGACAGGAGTCTACTAACTATGGCTACACCTTC.

The CDR3 loop is CAWREMNTEAFF. DNA for the CDR3: TGTGCCTGGAGGGAAATGAACACTGAAGCTTTCTTT. This sequence joins TRBV30 and TRBJ1-1; D unresolved. The CDR3 has 12 amino acids. Between the trimmed V and J ends, which lost 3 bases and 0 bases, there was a span of 5 bases. The V gene's germline CDR1 is GTSNPN and CDR2 SVGIG (reference sequence).

This chain joins TRBV4-1 and TRBJ2-4, with 13 bases matching TRBD2. Germline lookup yields CDR1 MGHRA and CDR2 YSYEKL. The CDR3 covers 17 residues. J lost 4 bases, V lost 4 bases, and 7 bases had no gene match. CDR3 DNA sequence: TGCGCCAGCAGCCCCCTCGGGACTAGCGGGGCAAAAAACATTCAGTACTTC. It is translated as CASSPLGTSGAKNIQYF.

This chain joins TRBV28 and TRBJ1-5; D unresolved. V gave up 6 bases and J gave up 2 bases, with 14 bases separating them. The germline gives CDR1 MDHEN, CDR2 SYDVKM. The CDR3 covers 15 residues. The CDR3 loop reads CASSPQADGNQPQHF. For the CDR3, the DNA is TGTGCCAGCAGCCCCCAGGCTGATGGCAATCAGCCCCAGCATTTT. Combining the CDR3 with reference TRBV28 and TRBJ1-5 gives the whole variable domain DVKVTQSSRYLVKRTGEKVFLECVQDMDHENMFWYRQDPGLGLRLIYFSYDVKMKEKGDIPEGYSVSREKKERFSLILESASTNQTSMYLCASSPQADGNQPQHFGDGTRLSIL.

This clone was observed a few times. The rearrangement links TRBV28 to TRBJ2-7, with TRBD1 matching over 10 bases. The CDR3 has 15 amino acids. The junction had 11 bases not matched to a gene; V was cut back by 6 bases and J by 6 bases. Germline V CDR1 and CDR2: MDHEN, SYDVKM. The chain's CDR3 is CASSSPGTGASEQYF. CDR3 sequence (DNA): TGTGCCAGCAGCTCCCCCGGGACAGGGGCCTCCGAGCAGTACTTC.

This chain connects TRBV5-1 to TRBJ2-1; D possibly matches TRBD1 or TRBD2 (5 bases each). There are 16 residues in the CDR3. Germline-derived CDR1 and CDR2 are SGHRS and YFSETQ. The germline V and J ends were trimmed by 0 bases and 7 bases, with 17 bases remaining between them. CDR3 sequence (DNA): TGCGCCAGCAGCTTGGGAGGGGACCCCCTTTTGAATGAGCAGTTCTTC. Translation gives CASSLGGDPLLNEQFF.